This T cell receptor beta chain was recovered during a study of blood T cell repertoires in COVID-19. Background on the study: The origin of the acute and convalescent COVID-19 samples was the United States, Italy and Spain. Sources were T cells, B-cell-depleted T cells, or PBMCs; the material itself was cDNA or gDNA.

Per the authors' pipeline: Using reference gene primer amplification, nucleated cell counts were estimated. Repertoires were generated with immunoSEQ multiplex PCR, while TCRdb's copy carries only in-frame clones and drops some. V and J calls and clone size are given by that table; D and trimming were obtained from the DNA. The sample comprises more than 40,000 clones, approximately 84% of which are singletons, and about 4.4% rests with the top ten. V lost 4 bases and J lost 5; bases outside the gene matches: 8. This CDR3 has 15 amino acids. Germline CDR1 and CDR2: SGDLS and YYNGEE. The TCR originated in a man aged 50 to 60 with active COVID-19. The chain couples TRBV9 to TRBJ2-1; 8 bases align to TRBD2. The sequenced material came from peripheral blood. This chain's CDR3 is CASSFAGGVHNEQFF. The CDR3 DNA sequence: TGTGCCAGCAGCTTCGCGGGGGGCGTCCACAATGAGCAGTTCTTC. The full variable domain, in which reference TRBV9 and TRBJ2-1 provide the parts outside the CDR3, is DSGVTQTPKHLITATGQRVTLRCSPRSGDLSVYWYQQSLDQGLQFLIQYYNGEERAKGNILERFSAQQFPDLHSELNLSSLELGDSALYFCASSFAGGVHNEQFFGPGTRLTVL.